This TCR beta chain was retrieved from a study of human T cells and chemical hapten exposure. Study-level information: How much TCR each sample yielded varied, mostly because pooled library volumes differed slightly. Study findings and constraints: Sensitizing to DPC left TCRs with a frequency above 1 in 1000 unaltered.

This clonotype came up a few times. Its antigen is not known. Each CDR3 protein gets one entry after TCRdb re-called the RACE reads with MiXCR. The sample consists of over 100,000 distinct CDR3 sequences, 8.5% to 9.5% of them appearing once. V dropped 5 bases and J dropped 5; count of bases not matched to a gene: 6. Germline V CDR1 and CDR2: SEHNR, FQNEAQ (reference sequence). The CDR3 spans 16 residues. The sample's time point: healthy volunteer bleed at 2 weeks. Unfractionated whole blood served as the source for total RNA extraction. The sequenced material came from whole blood. The chain links TRBV7-9 to TRBJ2-1, with 13 bases aligning to TRBD2. The origin of this receptor is a male donor in good health. Some clones in this sample may be carry-over from other donors' samples. The CDR3 DNA follows: TGTGCCAGCAGCCAAGGAGGACTAGCGGGAGACAATGAGCAGTTCTTC. It is translated as CASSQGGLAGDNEQFF.